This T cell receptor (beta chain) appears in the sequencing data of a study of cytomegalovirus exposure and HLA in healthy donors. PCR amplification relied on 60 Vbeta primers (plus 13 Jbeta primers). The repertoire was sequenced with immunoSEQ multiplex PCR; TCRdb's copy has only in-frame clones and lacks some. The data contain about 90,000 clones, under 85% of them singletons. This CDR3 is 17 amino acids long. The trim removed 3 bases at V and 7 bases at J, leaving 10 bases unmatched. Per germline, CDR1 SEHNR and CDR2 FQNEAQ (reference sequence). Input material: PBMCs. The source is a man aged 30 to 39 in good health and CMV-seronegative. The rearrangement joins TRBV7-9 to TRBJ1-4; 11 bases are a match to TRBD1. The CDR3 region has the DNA TGTGCCAGCAGCTTCTTAGGACAGGGGGCGTTAGGTGAAAAACTGTTTTTT. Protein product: CASSFLGQGALGEKLFF.